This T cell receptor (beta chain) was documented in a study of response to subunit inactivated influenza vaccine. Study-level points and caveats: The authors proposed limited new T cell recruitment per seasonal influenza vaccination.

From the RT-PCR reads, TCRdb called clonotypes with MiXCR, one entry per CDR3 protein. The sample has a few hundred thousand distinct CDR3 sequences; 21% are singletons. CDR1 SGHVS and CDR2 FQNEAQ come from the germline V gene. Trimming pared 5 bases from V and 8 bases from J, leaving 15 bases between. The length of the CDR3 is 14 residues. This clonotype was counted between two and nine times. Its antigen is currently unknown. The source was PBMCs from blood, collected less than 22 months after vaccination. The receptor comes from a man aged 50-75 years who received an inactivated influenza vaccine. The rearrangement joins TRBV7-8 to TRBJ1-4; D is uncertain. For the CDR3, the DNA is TGTGCCAGCAGCCCTCGGCGAGTCTGGGAAAAACTGTTTTTT. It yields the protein CASSPRRVWEKLFF.